The 7 T cell receptor beta chains below were found in one sample sequenced in a study of vaccination and CD4 T cells after COVID-19. The treatment denotes: 10-day PBMC culture with coronavirus spike peptide pools or control peptides (ViraFEST assay). Cultured CD4+ T-cell DNA underwent Oncomine TCR Beta short-read sequencing. MiXCR, applied by TCRdb to the PCR reads, yields one record per CDR3 protein. The sample holds about 22,000 distinct CDR3 sequences, roughly half seen once. Their antigens are not known. Specimen: CD4+ T cells from blood, cultured in vitro. Source of these receptors: a human donor who had recovered from COVID-19.

This clonotype was detected only a few times. This sequence joins TRBV19 and TRBJ1-6; maybe TRBD1 (6 bases). The CDR3 extends over 13 amino acids. Germline values: CDR1 LNHDA, CDR2 SQIVND (reference sequence). Trimming took 3 bases from V and 10 from J, leaving 10 bases between them. CDR3: CASSIGGHSPLHF. The DNA for the CDR3 is TGTGCCAGTAGTATCGGGGGGCACTCACCCCTCCACTTT.

In this sample, this clonotype turned up a few times. The chain joins TRBV6-5 to TRBJ2-1; possibly TRBD2 for D (6 bases). V was clipped by 2 bases and J by 10 bases, with 9 bases between them. CDR1 is MNHEY, CDR2 SVGAGI, per germline. The CDR3 has 12 residues. CDR3 sequence (DNA): TGTGCCAGCAGTTACAGGAGGGAAGAGCAGTTCTTC. Its protein is CASSYRREEQFF.

This clonotype was seen a handful of times. This sequence joins TRBV7-2 and TRBJ1-4; D gene uncertain. The CDR3 has 14 residues. V was trimmed by 6 bases and J by 8 bases, leaving 16 bases between them. Germline V gives CDR1 SGHTA, CDR2 FQGNSA. The CDR3, as DNA: TGTGCCAGCAGACAAGGAGGGAGTAACGAAAAACTGTTTTTT. Translating it yields CASRQGGSNEKLFF.

This clonotype was seen more than once but under ten times. The chain is built from TRBV6-1 and TRBJ1-2; D is unresolved. CDR1 and CDR2 from the germline V gene are MNHNS and SASEGT. With 6 bases removed from V and 2 bases from J, the gap between germline ends came to 7 bases. The CDR3 consists of 12 residues. DNA for the CDR3: TGTGCCAGCAGCAGACAAAACTATGGCTACACCTTC. This gives the protein CASSRQNYGYTF.

The J gene is TRBJ1-1, the V gene TRBV6-2 or TRBV6-3; 8 bases agree with TRBD1. V lost 1 base, J lost 1 base, and 2 bases stayed unmatched. Germline V gives CDR1 MNHEY, CDR2 SVGEGT. The CDR3 contains 15 residues. As DNA, the CDR3 is TGTGCCAGCAGTTACTGGGACAGGAAGAACACTGAAGCTTTCTTT. It codes for CASSYWDRKNTEAFF.

This clonotype has more than one count but fewer than ten. J is TRBJ1-2 and V is TRBV19; no reliable D call. Between the trimmed V and J ends, which lost 7 bases and 9 bases, there was a span of 18 bases. This CDR3 is built from 13 residues. Germline V gene lookup returns CDR1 LNHDA and CDR2 SQIVND (reference sequence). CDR3 in amino acids: CASNTITHRSYTF. The CDR3 region has the DNA TGTGCCAGTAACACCATTACCCACCGGAGCTACACCTTC.

The chain employs TRBV6-5 and TRBJ2-6; weak D call: TRBD1 (5 bases). Per the germline V gene, CDR1 is MNHEY and CDR2 is SVGAGI. V was clipped by 2 bases and J by 0 bases, with 14 bases between them. The CDR3 sequence is 18 residues long. The CDR3 loop reads CASSYMGRAVSGANVLTF. The DNA of the CDR3 is TGTGCCAGCAGTTACATGGGCAGGGCCGTCTCTGGGGCCAACGTCCTGACTTTC.